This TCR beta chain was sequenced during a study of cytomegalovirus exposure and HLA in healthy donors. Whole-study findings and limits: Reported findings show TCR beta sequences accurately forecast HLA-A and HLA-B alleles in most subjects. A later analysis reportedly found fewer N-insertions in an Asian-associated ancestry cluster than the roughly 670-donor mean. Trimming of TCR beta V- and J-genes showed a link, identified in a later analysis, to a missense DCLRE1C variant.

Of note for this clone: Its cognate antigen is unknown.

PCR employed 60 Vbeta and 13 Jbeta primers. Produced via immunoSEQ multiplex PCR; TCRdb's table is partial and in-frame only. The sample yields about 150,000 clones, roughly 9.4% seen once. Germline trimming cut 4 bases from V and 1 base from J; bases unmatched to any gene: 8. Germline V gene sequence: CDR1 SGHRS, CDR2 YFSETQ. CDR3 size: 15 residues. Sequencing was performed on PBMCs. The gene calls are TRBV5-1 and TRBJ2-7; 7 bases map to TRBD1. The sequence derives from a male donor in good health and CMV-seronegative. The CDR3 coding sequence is TGCGCCAGCAGCACCGGGACAGACGCTTCCTACGAGCAGTACTTC. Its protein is CASSTGTDASYEQYF.